This T cell receptor beta chain was observed in a study of blood T cell repertoires in COVID-19. Study summary: Samples came from the United States, Italy and Spain, spanning acute and convalescent COVID-19.

In terms of age and location, participants ranged from roughly 18 to 90 years and lived in about 25 US areas. Germline V gene lookup returns CDR1 PRHDT and CDR2 FYEKMQ (reference sequence). CDR3 length equals 14 residues. The ends were cut back, 4 bases at V and 2 bases at J, with 12 bases in the middle. Using immunoSEQ multiplex PCR, the repertoire was profiled, and TCRdb retains in-frame clones only, with some absent. The sample includes about 410,000 clones, 90% of them seen just once. The sequence derives from a man aged 18 to 30 who had recovered from COVID-19. This chain uses TRBV13 with TRBJ2-7, with D perhaps TRBD1 (5 bases). The sequenced material came from PBMCs or T cells enriched from blood (not recorded which). The CDR3 DNA reads as TGTGCCAGCAGCTACCGACAGATAACCTACGAGCAGTACTTC. Its translation: CASSYRQITYEQYF.